Shown below are 19 T cell receptor beta chains from a single sample sequenced in a study of T cells in Graves' hyperthyroidism and ophthalmopathy. Researchers took RNA transcripts and amplified the TCR beta CDR3 regions from them. Using the HTBI primer set, a first-round RT-PCR was run on the TCR CDR3. TCRdb independently ran MiXCR on the multiplex PCR reads; one entry per CDR3 protein. The profile shows approximately 640,000 distinct CDR3 sequences, less than 45% of them singletons. Input material: peripheral blood or thyroid tissue (not recorded which). These receptor sequences come from an adult man with Graves' disease, either hyperthyroidism or ophthalmopathy (not recorded which).

This clonotype was detected ten times or more. The V gene is TRBV20-1, the J gene TRBJ2-6, with D hard to call. V was clipped by 3 bases and J by 1 base, with 4 bases between them. The germline CDR1 and CDR2 sequences are DFQATT and SNEGSKA (reference sequence). This CDR3 has 13 residues. The CDR3 sequence: CSASGSGANVLTF. CDR3 nucleotides: TGCAGTGCTAGTGGGTCTGGGGCCAACGTCCTGACTTTC.

This clonotype appeared many times. The CDR3, as DNA: TGCAGCGTCGAGATGAGGGGCAGGATCGGTGGCTACACCTTC. Residues: CSVEMRGRIGGYTF. The rearrangement links TRBV29-1 to TRBJ1-2; D might be TRBD1 (5 bases). CDR1 is SQVTM and CDR2 is ANQGSEA in the germline V gene. The CDR3 length is 14 residues. V was shortened by 6 bases and J by 7 bases, with 21 bases between the two germline ends.

About this clonotype: This clone may be a read error of a much larger clone one base away. This sequence joins TRBV6-5 and TRBJ1-1; 7 bases are a match to TRBD1. Germline loops: CDR1 MNHEY, CDR2 SVGAGI. With 8 bases clipped from V and 4 bases from J, the junction kept 7 bases outside the gene matches. The CDR3 length is 13 residues. The CDR3 sequence is CASSETGPTEAFF. CDR3 DNA sequence: TGTGCCAGCTCGGAGACAGGGCCCACTGAAGCTTTCTTT.

The rearrangement joins TRBV20-1 to TRBJ1-5; D is possibly TRBD1 (5 bases). This CDR3 has 14 amino acids. From germline, CDR1 is DFQATT and CDR2 SNEGSKA (reference sequence). Trimming shortened V by 4 bases and J by 0 bases, and 10 bases separated the two germline ends. The CDR3 DNA is TGCAGTGCTACGGTGGGGGTTAGCAATCAGCCCCAGCATTTT. Protein: CSATVGVSNQPQHF.

With regard to this clonotype: Mismatch with germline at one junction end may stem from a read error. The chain recombines TRBV10-3 with TRBJ2-7; 12 bases are a match to TRBD2. CDR1 is ENHRY, CDR2 SYGVKD, per germline. The CDR3 extends over 16 amino acids. As DNA, the CDR3 is TGTGCCAGCAGTGAAGCGCTTAGACTAGCGGGAGACGAGCAGTACTTC. Protein product: CASSEALRLAGDEQYF.

In the case of this clonotype: A single base separates this from a much larger clone, so it may be a read error. The chain uses TRBV2 and TRBJ2-5; D may be TRBD1 (6 bases). Germline CDR1 reads SNHLY; CDR2 reads FYNNEI. The CDR3 has 16 residues. V dropped 3 bases and J dropped 4 bases, with 18 bases sitting between them. CDR3 region: CASSDGGRAWGETQYF. Here the CDR3 DNA reads TGTGCCAGCAGTGATGGGGGCAGGGCCTGGGGAGAGACCCAGTACTTC.

The chain recombines TRBV2 with TRBJ1-2; D call uncertain. The CDR3 is made up of 12 amino acids. V lost 8 bases to trimming and J lost 5 bases, with 12 bases between them. Germline loops: CDR1 SNHLY, CDR2 FYNNEI. The CDR3 DNA is TGTGCCAGCTCATCAGACAAATATGGCTACACCTTC. As protein: CASSSDKYGYTF.

The V and J genes are TRBV10-3 and TRBJ1-2, with D possibly being TRBD1 (5 bases). The germline V and J ends were trimmed by 6 bases and 4 bases, with 15 bases remaining between them. Per the germline V gene, CDR1 is ENHRY and CDR2 is SYGVKD. The CDR3 is made up of 14 amino acids. The DNA of the CDR3 is TGTGCCATCAGGGGTCCCGGGACGCCCTATGGCTACACCTTC. This gives the protein CAIRGPGTPYGYTF.

This clonotype was seen repeatedly, ten times or more. The V and J genes are TRBV19 and TRBJ1-2; D remains unclear. The CDR3 is 13 amino acids. The germline V gene encodes CDR1 LNHDA and CDR2 SQIVND (reference sequence). Trimming stripped 6 bases from V and 10 bases from J, with 18 bases between. In DNA, the CDR3 is TGTGCCAGTAGGACACTCTCAGGCGTCGACTACACCTTC. Encoded protein: CASRTLSGVDYTF.

The J gene is TRBJ2-5, the V gene TRBV20-1; no clear D. This CDR3 is 14 amino acids long. The V end was cut by 6 bases, the J end by 0 bases, with 14 bases between. The germline CDR1 and CDR2 sequences are DFQATT and SNEGSKA (reference sequence). The CDR3 coding sequence is TGCAGTGCCCCGGCCGACCCCTACCAAGAGACCCAGTACTTC. As protein: CSAPADPYQETQYF.

This clonotype was counted ten times or more. The chain uses TRBV20-1 and TRBJ1-1, with TRBD1 identical over 12 bases. With V trimmed by 6 bases and J by 1 base, 0 bases remained unmatched. The CDR3 is made up of 13 amino acids. Germline V gene sequence: CDR1 DFQATT, CDR2 SNEGSKA (reference sequence). CDR3 coding DNA: TGCAGTGCGGGACAGGGGGCGAACACTGAAGCTTTCTTT. It yields the protein CSAGQGANTEAFF.

The sample holds one count of this clonotype. The rearrangement uses TRBV11-2 and TRBJ1-4, with D possibly TRBD1 on 5 matching bases. The CDR3 is 16 residues long. The germline CDR1 and CDR2 sequences are SGHAT and FQNNGV. V was pared by 5 bases and J by 8 bases, with 21 bases between. In nucleotides, the CDR3 is TGTGCCAGCAGCCATACCGAGGCGTCGGGGCGAGAAAAACTGTTTTTT. The encoded protein is CASSHTEASGREKLFF.

The V and J genes are TRBV9 and TRBJ1-1, with D maybe TRBD1 (5 bases). The CDR3 is 15 amino acids. Between the trimmed V and J ends, which lost 0 bases and 7 bases, there was a span of 16 bases. The germline V gene encodes CDR1 SGDLS and CDR2 YYNGEE. Here the CDR3 reads CASSVGRGLVNEAFF. CDR3 sequence (DNA): TGTGCCAGCAGCGTAGGGAGGGGACTCGTGAATGAAGCTTTCTTT.

Comments on this clonotype: The CDR3 ends on some other residue instead of the conserved phenylalanine or tryptophan, so this is likely a read error. V gene TRBV2 combines with J gene TRBJ2-7; TRBD1 matches at 7 bases. CDR1 and CDR2 (germline): SNHLY, FYNNEI. V shed 5 bases and J 3 bases; nucleotides not matched to a gene: 10. The CDR3 extends over 15 amino acids. The CDR3 region has the DNA TGTGCCAGCAGTTACGGGTCAGGGGGTGACTACGAGCAGTACCTC. Translated: CASSYGSGGDYEQYL.

This clonotype was detected a few times. The genes are TRBV20-1 and TRBJ2-5, with 11 bases lining up with TRBD2. V gave up 4 bases and J gave up 2 bases; unmatched junction bases: 6. CDR1 and CDR2 (germline): DFQATT, SNEGSKA (reference sequence). This CDR3 contains 15 residues. In DNA form, the CDR3 reads TGCAGTGCTAACCCACTAGCGGGGGAGCAAGAGACCCAGTACTTC. It encodes CSANPLAGEQETQYF.

J is TRBJ2-5 and V is TRBV7-9, with 8 positions matching TRBD1. The CDR3 runs 16 residues. Per the germline V gene, CDR1 is SEHNR and CDR2 is FQNEAQ (reference sequence). J was trimmed by 2 bases and V by 3 bases; bases with no gene match: 8. CDR3: CASSFPTGVVQETQYF. DNA of the CDR3: TGTGCCAGCAGCTTCCCGACAGGGGTTGTGCAAGAGACCCAGTACTTC.

The J gene is TRBJ1-2, the V gene TRBV29-1; 9 nucleotides match TRBD1. The length of the CDR3 is 12 residues. Germline assignment: CDR1 SQVTM and CDR2 ANQGSEA. The trim removed 3 bases at V and 9 bases at J, leaving 5 bases unmatched. CDR3 protein: CSVDGTGRSYTF. The CDR3, as DNA: TGCAGCGTTGATGGGACAGGGAGAAGCTACACCTTC.

The rearrangement links TRBV6-5 to TRBJ1-2; 10 bases fit TRBD1. The CDR3 contains 15 residues. After removal of 5 bases from V and 2 bases from J, the junction contained 5 bases not matched to a gene. CDR1 MNHEY and CDR2 SVGAGI come from the germline V gene. As DNA, the CDR3 is TGTGCCAGCAGTCTCCAGACAGGGGGCAACTATGGCTACACCTTC. Residues: CASSLQTGGNYGYTF.

This clonotype turned up a few times. This sequence joins TRBV7-3 and TRBJ1-5; no clear D. Germline loops: CDR1 SGHTA, CDR2 FQGTGA. The CDR3 totals 15 residues. V was clipped by 1 base and J by 6 bases, with 13 bases between them. CDR3 residues: CASSLMYCGCQPQHF. The CDR3, as DNA: TGTGCCAGCAGCTTAATGTATTGTGGGTGTCAGCCCCAGCATTTT.